The clone carrying this T cell receptor beta chain was recorded only once. Its antigen remains unknown. This sample is drawn from a study of CD8+CD57+ T cells in acquired aplastic anemia. In the study overall: Average CD4+ read depth in healthy donors was approximately 11 million reads. Study observations and caveats: Patients and controls had in common 25 to 35 CD8+ CDR3 sequences.

Researchers used genomic DNA as the template to profile TCR beta VDJ and CDR3. TCRdb re-derived calls from the reads in MiXCR, one entry per CDR3 protein. The table includes more than 100,000 distinct CDR3 sequences, around 48% detected once. Germline V gene data show CDR1 as SSHAT and CDR2 as FNYEAQ (reference sequence). The CDR3 has 14 residues. The V end was cut by 1 base, the J end by 7 bases, with 11 bases between. Sequenced input: sorted CD4+, CD8+, or CD8+CD57+ T cells (not recorded which) from PBMCs. The sequence was obtained from a human donor in good health, serving as a control. The V and J genes are TRBV7-7 and TRBJ2-1; D possibly uses TRBD1 or TRBD2 (6 bases each). The DNA of the CDR3 is TGTGCCAGCAGCTTAGGGGGGGCCGAGAATGAGCAGTTCTTC. Encoded protein: CASSLGGAENEQFF.